Reported below is one TCR beta chain. The target antigen is unknown. Deletions cut 6 bases from V and 0 bases from J, with 12 bases between. CDR3 length: 15 amino acids. Germline values: CDR1 MNHEY, CDR2 SVGEGT. The data derive from a study of CD8 T cells in ankylosing spondylitis. Study-level results: A motif of roughly 8 highly homologous TCR beta variants was seen as apparently characteristic of ankylosing spondylitis blood.

TCRdb ran MiXCR on the 5' RACE reads and lists one entry per CDR3 protein. The table includes nearly 350,000 distinct CDR3 sequences, about 14% detected once. This rearrangement joins TRBV6-2 or TRBV6-3 to TRBJ2-1; TRBD2 is a possible D gene (5 bases). This TCR was recovered from a male donor with ankylosing spondylitis or in good health (not recorded which). The sequenced material came from blood, either unsorted or a sorted T cell fraction (not recorded which). This CDR3 reads CASRPGIRSYNEQFF. CDR3 DNA: TGTGCCAGCAGGCCGGGGATCCGCTCCTACAATGAGCAGTTCTTC.